The sequence of this TCR beta chain was determined in a study of blood T cells in healthy people across ages. At the level of the study: The capture of about one barcoded beta molecule per two T cells was achieved by template switching. The study's findings and limits: Long-lived donors carried more naive CD4+ cells and greater diversity than aged donors.

A sample-barcoded 5' primer and a J-beta primer mix were used in a second PCR of roughly 7 to 12 cycles. Each CDR3 protein gets one entry after TCRdb re-called the 5' RACE reads with MiXCR. The sample holds 700,000 to 900,000 distinct CDR3 sequences; around 24% are singletons and the top ten take 2.5% to 3.5%. Germline V gene data show CDR1 as SGHTA and CDR2 as FQGNSA. The CDR3 extends over 14 amino acids. This clonotype was seen more than once but under ten times. The antigen remains undetermined. These data also featured in a second study, about T cells of mothers and their children. That source notes: Donation came from a few healthy Caucasian mothers together with their six children. Evidence of persistent microchimeric T cell clones was absent.

The receptor was isolated from a boy between 10 and 17 years old in good health. The sequencing sample was made of blood. This chain joins TRBV7-2 and TRBJ2-5, with TRBD2 as a possible D gene (6 bases). The J call could be wrong; TRBJ2-7 is a better fit for the DNA end. CDR3 in amino acids: CASSPGGPSYEQYF. The CDR3 coding sequence is TGTGCCAGCAGCCCCGGGGGACCGTCCTACGAGCAGTACTTC.